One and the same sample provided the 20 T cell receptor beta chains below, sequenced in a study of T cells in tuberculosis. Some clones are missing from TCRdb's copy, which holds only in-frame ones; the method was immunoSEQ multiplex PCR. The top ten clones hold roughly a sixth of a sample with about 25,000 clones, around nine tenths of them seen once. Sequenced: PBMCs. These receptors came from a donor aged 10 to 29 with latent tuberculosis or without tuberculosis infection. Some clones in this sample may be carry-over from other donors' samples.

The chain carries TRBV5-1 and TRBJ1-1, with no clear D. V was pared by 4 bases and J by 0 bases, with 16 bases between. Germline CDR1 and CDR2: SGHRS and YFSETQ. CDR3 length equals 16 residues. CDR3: CASSTREAGLNTEAFF. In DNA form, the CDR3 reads TGCGCCAGCAGCACTAGAGAGGCGGGATTGAACACTGAAGCTTTCTTT.

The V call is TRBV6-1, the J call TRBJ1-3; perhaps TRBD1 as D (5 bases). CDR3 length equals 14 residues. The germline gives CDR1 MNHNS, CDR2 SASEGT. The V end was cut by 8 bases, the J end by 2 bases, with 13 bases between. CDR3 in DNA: TGTGCCAGCCACTCGGGGGGGGCTGGAAACACCATATATTTT. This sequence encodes CASHSGGAGNTIYF.

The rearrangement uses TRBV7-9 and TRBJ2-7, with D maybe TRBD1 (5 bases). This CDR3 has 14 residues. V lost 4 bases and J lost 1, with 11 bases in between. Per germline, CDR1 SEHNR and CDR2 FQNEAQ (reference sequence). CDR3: CASSSQVESYEQYF. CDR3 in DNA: TGTGCCAGCAGCTCACAGGTCGAATCCTACGAGCAGTACTTC.

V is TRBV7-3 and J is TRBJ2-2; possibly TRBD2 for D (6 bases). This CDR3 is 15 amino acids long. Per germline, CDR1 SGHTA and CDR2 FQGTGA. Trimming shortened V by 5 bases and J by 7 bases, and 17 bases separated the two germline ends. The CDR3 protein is CASSPAGPAYGELFF. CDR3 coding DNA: TGTGCCAGCAGCCCGGCGGGGCCCGCCTACGGGGAGCTGTTTTTT. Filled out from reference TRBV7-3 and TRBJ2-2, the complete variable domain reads GAGVSQTPSNKVTEKGKYVELRCDPISGHTALYWYRQSLGQGPEFLIYFQGTGAADDSGLPNDRFFAVRPEGSVSTLKIQRTERGDSAVYLCASSPAGPAYGELFFGEGSRLTVL.

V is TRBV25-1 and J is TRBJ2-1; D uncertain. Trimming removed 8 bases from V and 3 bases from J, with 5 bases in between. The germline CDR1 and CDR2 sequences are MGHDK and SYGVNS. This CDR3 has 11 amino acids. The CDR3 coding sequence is TGTGCCAGCTCAGACTACAATGAGCAGTTCTTC. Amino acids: CASSDYNEQFF.

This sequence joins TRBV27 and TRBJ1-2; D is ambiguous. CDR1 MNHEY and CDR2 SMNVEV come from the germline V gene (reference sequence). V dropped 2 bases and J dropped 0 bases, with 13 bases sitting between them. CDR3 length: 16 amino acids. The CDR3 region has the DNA TGTGCCAGCAGTTTACGAGGTCAGCTAGCTAACTATGGCTACACCTTC. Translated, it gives CASSLRGQLANYGYTF.

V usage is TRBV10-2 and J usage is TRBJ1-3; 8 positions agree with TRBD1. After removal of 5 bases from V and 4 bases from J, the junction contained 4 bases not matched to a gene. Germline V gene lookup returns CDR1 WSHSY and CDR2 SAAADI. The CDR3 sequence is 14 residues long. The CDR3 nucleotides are TGCGCCAGCAGTCGACAGGGGCCCGGAAACACCATATATTTT. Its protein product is CASSRQGPGNTIYF.

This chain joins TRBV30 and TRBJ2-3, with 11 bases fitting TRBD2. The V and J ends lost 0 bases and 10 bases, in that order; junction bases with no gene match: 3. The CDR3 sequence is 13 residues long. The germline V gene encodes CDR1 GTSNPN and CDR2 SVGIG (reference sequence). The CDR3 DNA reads TGTGCCTGGAGTGTGATAGCGGGGGGGGCGCAGTATTTT. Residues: CAWSVIAGGAQYF.

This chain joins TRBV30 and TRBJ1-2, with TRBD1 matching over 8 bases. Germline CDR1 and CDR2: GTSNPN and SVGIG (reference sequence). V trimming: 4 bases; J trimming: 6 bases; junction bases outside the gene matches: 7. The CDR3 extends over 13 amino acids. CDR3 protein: CAWNQDRDDGYTF. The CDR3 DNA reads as TGTGCCTGGAACCAGGACAGGGACGATGGCTACACCTTC. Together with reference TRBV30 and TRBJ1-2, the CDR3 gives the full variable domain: SQTIHQWPATLVQPVGSPLSLECTVEGTSNPNLYWYRQAAGRGLQLLFYSVGIGQISSEVPQNLSASRPQDRQFILSSKKLLLSDSGFYLCAWNQDRDDGYTFGSGTRLTVV.

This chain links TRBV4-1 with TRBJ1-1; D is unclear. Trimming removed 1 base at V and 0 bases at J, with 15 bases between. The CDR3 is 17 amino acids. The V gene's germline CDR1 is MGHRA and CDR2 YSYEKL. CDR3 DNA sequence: TGCGCCAGCAGCCAAGGAATAGGCAGGATCATGAACACTGAAGCTTTCTTT. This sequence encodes CASSQGIGRIMNTEAFF.

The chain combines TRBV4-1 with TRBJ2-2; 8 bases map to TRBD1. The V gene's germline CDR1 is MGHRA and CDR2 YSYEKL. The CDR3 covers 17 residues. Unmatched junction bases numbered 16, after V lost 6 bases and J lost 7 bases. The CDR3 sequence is CASSLTPDRAVIGELFF. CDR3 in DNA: TGCGCCAGCAGTCTGACTCCGGACAGGGCAGTAATCGGGGAGCTGTTTTTT.

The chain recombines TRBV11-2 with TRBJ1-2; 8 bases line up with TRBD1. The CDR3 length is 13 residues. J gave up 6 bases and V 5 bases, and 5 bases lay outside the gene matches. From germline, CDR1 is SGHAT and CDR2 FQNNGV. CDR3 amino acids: CASSPTGDDGYTF. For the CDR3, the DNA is TGTGCCAGCAGCCCGACAGGGGACGATGGCTACACCTTC. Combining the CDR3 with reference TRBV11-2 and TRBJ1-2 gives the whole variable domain EAGVAQSPRYKIIEKRQSVAFWCNPISGHATLYWYQQILGQGPKLLIQFQNNGVVDDSQLPKDRFSAERLKGVDSTLKIQPAKLEDSAVYLCASSPTGDDGYTFGSGTRLTVV.

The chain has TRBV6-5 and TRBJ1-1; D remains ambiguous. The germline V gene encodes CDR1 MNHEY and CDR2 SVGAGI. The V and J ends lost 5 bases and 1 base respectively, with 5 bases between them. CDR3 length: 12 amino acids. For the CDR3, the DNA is TGTGCCAGCAGTCGACAGAACACTGAAGCTTTCTTT. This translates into CASSRQNTEAFF.

This chain's CDR3 is CASTAAEAVGEQYF. DNA of the CDR3: TGTGCCAGCACCGCCGCGGAGGCCGTGGGCGAGCAGTACTTC. This rearrangement joins TRBV6-6 to TRBJ2-7; D perhaps matches TRBD2 (5 bases). The CDR3 runs 14 residues. The V end was cut by 7 bases, the J end by 6 bases, with 19 bases between. Germline CDR1 reads MNHNY; CDR2 reads SVGAGI (reference sequence).

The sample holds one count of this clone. This chain's CDR3 is CASRGGGVKPQHF. CDR3 DNA sequence: TGTGCATCCCGCGGCGGGGGGGTTAAGCCCCAGCATTTT. The chain is built from TRBV6-1 and TRBJ1-5; D is perhaps TRBD1 (5 bases). This CDR3 is built from 13 residues. The germline gives CDR1 MNHNS, CDR2 SASEGT.

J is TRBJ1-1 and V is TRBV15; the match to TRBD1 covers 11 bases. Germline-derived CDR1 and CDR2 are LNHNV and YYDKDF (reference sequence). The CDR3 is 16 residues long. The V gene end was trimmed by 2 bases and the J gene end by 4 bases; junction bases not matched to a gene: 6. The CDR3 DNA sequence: TGTGCCACCAGCAGACCCGGACAGGGGGCTGGCACTGAAGCTTTCTTT. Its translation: CATSRPGQGAGTEAFF.

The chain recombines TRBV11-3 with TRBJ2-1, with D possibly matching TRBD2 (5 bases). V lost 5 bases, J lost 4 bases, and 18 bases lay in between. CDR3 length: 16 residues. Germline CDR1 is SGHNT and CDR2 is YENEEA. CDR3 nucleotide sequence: TGTGCCAGCAGCCGGGGTGTGGCTCAGGATTACAATGAGCAGTTCTTC. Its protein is CASSRGVAQDYNEQFF.

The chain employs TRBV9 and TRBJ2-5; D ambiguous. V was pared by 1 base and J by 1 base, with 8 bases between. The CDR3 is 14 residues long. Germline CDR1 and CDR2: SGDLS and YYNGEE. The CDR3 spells CASSVWSSQETQYF. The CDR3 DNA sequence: TGTGCCAGCAGCGTATGGTCCAGCCAAGAGACCCAGTACTTC.

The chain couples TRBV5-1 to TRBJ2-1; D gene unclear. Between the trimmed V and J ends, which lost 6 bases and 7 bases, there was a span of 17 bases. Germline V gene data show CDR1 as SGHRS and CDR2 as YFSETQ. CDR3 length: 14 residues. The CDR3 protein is CASNWLGPGNEQFF. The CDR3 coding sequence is TGCGCCAGCAATTGGCTAGGCCCCGGAAATGAGCAGTTCTTC.

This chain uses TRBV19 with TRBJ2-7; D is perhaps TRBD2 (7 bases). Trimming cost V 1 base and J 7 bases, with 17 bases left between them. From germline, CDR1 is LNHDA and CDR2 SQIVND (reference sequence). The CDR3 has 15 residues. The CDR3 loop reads CASSIGGGKYVEQYF. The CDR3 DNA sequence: TGTGCCAGTAGTATAGGCGGGGGCAAATACGTGGAGCAGTACTTC.